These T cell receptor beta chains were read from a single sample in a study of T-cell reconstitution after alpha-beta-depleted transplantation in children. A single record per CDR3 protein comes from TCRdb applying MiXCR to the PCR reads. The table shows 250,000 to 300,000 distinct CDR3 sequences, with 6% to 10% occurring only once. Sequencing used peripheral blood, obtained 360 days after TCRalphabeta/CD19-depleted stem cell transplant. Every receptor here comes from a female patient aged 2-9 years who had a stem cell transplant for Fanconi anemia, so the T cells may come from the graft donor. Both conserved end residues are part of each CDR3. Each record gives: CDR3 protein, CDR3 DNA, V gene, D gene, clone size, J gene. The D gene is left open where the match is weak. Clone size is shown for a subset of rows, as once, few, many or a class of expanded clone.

CDR3aa: CASSLLSGGEYEQYF; CDR3nt: TGTGCCAGCAGTTTGTTGAGCGGGGGGGAATACGAGCAGTACTTC; v_gene: TRBV28; d_gene: TRBD2; abundance: many; j_gene: TRBJ2-7
CDR3aa: CASSQEGSRENIQYF; CDR3nt: TGCGCCAGCAGCCAGGAGGGTTCCCGGGAAAACATTCAGTACTTC; v_gene: TRBV4-3; d_gene: NA; abundance: few; j_gene: TRBJ2-4
CDR3aa: CASSFRGGANTGELFF; CDR3nt: TGTGCCAGCAGCTTCCGAGGGGGGGCGAACACCGGGGAGCTGTTTTTT; v_gene: TRBV11-2; d_gene: NA; abundance: NA; j_gene: TRBJ2-2
CDR3aa: CATSRDGPGTSGRADINTQYF; CDR3nt: TGTGCCACCAGCAGAGATGGCCCCGGGACTAGCGGGAGGGCCGATATAAATACGCAGTATTTT; v_gene: TRBV15; d_gene: TRBD2; abundance: few; j_gene: TRBJ2-3
CDR3aa: CASSMDRNTEAFF; CDR3nt: TGTGCCAGCAGCATGGACAGGAATACTGAAGCTTTCTTT; v_gene: TRBV7-3; d_gene: TRBD1; abundance: many; j_gene: TRBJ1-1
CDR3aa: CAWSVTQRRGNRFF; CDR3nt: TGTGCCTGGAGTGTAACCCAAAGGCGGGGAAATCGGTTCTTC; v_gene: TRBV30; d_gene: NA; abundance: many; j_gene: TRBJ2-1
CDR3aa: CSAPQDVDYGYTF; CDR3nt: TGCAGTGCTCCACAGGACGTCGACTATGGCTACACCTTC; v_gene: TRBV20-1; d_gene: NA; abundance: NA; j_gene: TRBJ1-2
CDR3aa: CSAGTGSTYEQYF; CDR3nt: TGCAGTGCTGGGACAGGGAGCACCTACGAGCAGTACTTC; v_gene: TRBV20-1; d_gene: TRBD1; abundance: NA; j_gene: TRBJ2-7
CDR3aa: CASSKTSFSETQYF; CDR3nt: TGCGCCAGCAGCAAAACTAGCTTTTCGGAGACCCAGTACTTC; v_gene: TRBV5-1; d_gene: NA; abundance: few; j_gene: TRBJ2-5
CDR3aa: CASTLTGYPYNEQFF; CDR3nt: TGTGCCAGCACCCTTACAGGTTACCCCTACAATGAGCAGTTCTTC; v_gene: TRBV6-1; d_gene: NA; abundance: many; j_gene: TRBJ2-1
CDR3aa: CASSPRVTGPSRLAGGQQETQYF; CDR3nt: TGTGCCAGCAGCCCAAGAGTTACTGGACCGAGCAGACTAGCGGGAGGGCAGCAAGAGACCCAGTACTTC; v_gene: TRBV4-2; d_gene: TRBD2; abundance: NA; j_gene: TRBJ2-5
CDR3aa: CASSWGTVGNYGYTF; CDR3nt: TGCGCCAGCAGCTGGGGGACAGTGGGTAACTATGGCTACACCTTC; v_gene: TRBV5-1; d_gene: TRBD1; abundance: many; j_gene: TRBJ1-2
CDR3aa: CASRRQGSTQPQHF; CDR3nt: TGTGCCAGCAGGAGACAGGGATCAACTCAGCCCCAGCATTTT; v_gene: TRBV28; d_gene: TRBD1; abundance: NA; j_gene: TRBJ1-5
CDR3aa: CASSLTGTGYNEQFF; CDR3nt: TGTGCCAGCAGCTTAACGGGGACTGGCTACAATGAGCAGTTCTTC; v_gene: TRBV7-3; d_gene: NA; abundance: many; j_gene: TRBJ2-1
CDR3aa: CASSRGLNTGELFF; CDR3nt: TGCGCCAGCAGCCGGGGACTGAACACCGGGGAGCTGTTTTTT; v_gene: TRBV4-1; d_gene: NA; abundance: many; j_gene: TRBJ2-2
CDR3aa: CASSPPSWGETQYF; CDR3nt: TGTGCCAGCAGCCCCCCCTCGTGGGGGGAGACCCAGTACTTC; v_gene: TRBV3-1; d_gene: NA; abundance: NA; j_gene: TRBJ2-5
CDR3aa: CASSPGVRATSGANVLTF; CDR3nt: TGTGCCAGCAGTCCCGGGGTCAGGGCTACCTCTGGGGCCAACGTCCTGACTTTC; v_gene: TRBV16; d_gene: NA; abundance: many; j_gene: TRBJ2-6
CDR3aa: CASSRILADQETQYF; CDR3nt: TGTGCCAGCAGCCGAATTCTAGCGGACCAAGAGACCCAGTACTTC; v_gene: TRBV5-6; d_gene: TRBD2; abundance: many; j_gene: TRBJ2-5
CDR3aa: CASSPRQVGADEQYF; CDR3nt: TGTGCCAGCAGCCCGCGACAGGTTGGGGCGGACGAGCAGTACTTC; v_gene: TRBV3-1; d_gene: NA; abundance: few; j_gene: TRBJ2-7
CDR3aa: CASSVRIAQSHEQFF; CDR3nt: TGTGCCAGCAGCGTTCGAATAGCCCAAAGTCATGAGCAGTTCTTC; v_gene: TRBV9; d_gene: NA; abundance: few; j_gene: TRBJ2-1
CDR3aa: CASRRGQGGSYTF; CDR3nt: TGTGCCAGCCGCAGAGGACAGGGTGGGAGCTACACCTTC; v_gene: TRBV6-1; d_gene: TRBD1; abundance: once; j_gene: TRBJ1-2
CDR3aa: CASSPSGTTDTQYF; CDR3nt: TGTGCCAGCAGCCCAAGCGGGACCACAGATACGCAGTATTTT; v_gene: TRBV3-1; d_gene: TRBD2; abundance: many; j_gene: TRBJ2-3
CDR3aa: CASSLGTSGEQYF; CDR3nt: TGTGCCAGCTCACTCGGGACCTCGGGGGAGCAGTACTTC; v_gene: TRBV18; d_gene: NA; abundance: many; j_gene: TRBJ2-7
CDR3aa: CATSRAVTSGNTGELFF; CDR3nt: TGTGCCACCAGCAGAGCGGTGACTAGCGGGAACACCGGGGAGCTGTTTTTT; v_gene: TRBV15; d_gene: TRBD2; abundance: many; j_gene: TRBJ2-2
CDR3aa: CASKLGEKLFF; CDR3nt: TGTGCCAGCAAACTAGGTGAAAAACTGTTTTTT; v_gene: TRBV6-1; d_gene: NA; abundance: many; j_gene: TRBJ1-4
CDR3aa: CASSEPGGSTNQPQHF; CDR3nt: TGTGCCAGCAGTGAGCCGGGGGGGAGTACCAATCAGCCCCAGCATTTT; v_gene: TRBV6-1; d_gene: NA; abundance: few; j_gene: TRBJ1-5
CDR3aa: CASSVTSGAFSGANVLTF; CDR3nt: TGTGCCAGCAGTGTGACTAGCGGGGCCTTCTCTGGGGCCAACGTCCTGACTTTC; v_gene: TRBV28; d_gene: TRBD2; abundance: few; j_gene: TRBJ2-6
CDR3aa: CASSLSDWTYEQYF; CDR3nt: TGTGCCAGCAGTTTATCTGACTGGACCTACGAGCAGTACTTC; v_gene: TRBV28; d_gene: NA; abundance: many; j_gene: TRBJ2-7
CDR3aa: CASSAEVSYGYTF; CDR3nt: TGTGCCAGCAGCGCGGAAGTTAGCTATGGCTACACCTTC; v_gene: TRBV5-6; d_gene: NA; abundance: many; j_gene: TRBJ1-2
CDR3aa: CASSLQVSKNIQYF; CDR3nt: TGTGCCAGCAGTTTACAGGTTTCCAAAAACATTCAGTACTTC; v_gene: TRBV28; d_gene: NA; abundance: few; j_gene: TRBJ2-4
CDR3aa: CSAHGGKGAQETQYF; CDR3nt: TGCAGCGCCCACGGTGGAAAGGGGGCTCAAGAGACCCAGTACTTC; v_gene: TRBV29-1; d_gene: TRBD1; abundance: many; j_gene: TRBJ2-5
CDR3aa: CASSLAGAGVITEAFF; CDR3nt: TGTGCCAGCAGCTTAGCAGGGGCAGGGGTAATCACTGAAGCTTTCTTT; v_gene: TRBV7-2; d_gene: NA; abundance: few; j_gene: TRBJ1-1
CDR3aa: CASRQGGTKRTGYTF; CDR3nt: TGTGCCAGCAGGCAGGGCGGGACAAAAAGAACCGGCTACACCTTC; v_gene: TRBV28; d_gene: NA; abundance: NA; j_gene: TRBJ1-2
CDR3aa: CASSPWEPSSTDTQYF; CDR3nt: TGTGCCAGCTCCCCGTGGGAACCTTCTAGCACAGATACGCAGTATTTT; v_gene: TRBV28; d_gene: NA; abundance: many; j_gene: TRBJ2-3
CDR3aa: CSVRTYNGETQYF; CDR3nt: TGCAGCGTTAGGACGTATAATGGAGAGACCCAGTACTTC; v_gene: TRBV29-1; d_gene: NA; abundance: many; j_gene: TRBJ2-5
CDR3aa: CASSPLPKDTEAFF; CDR3nt: TGTGCCAGCTCACCACTTCCCAAGGACACTGAAGCTTTCTTT; v_gene: TRBV18; d_gene: NA; abundance: NA; j_gene: TRBJ1-1
CDR3aa: CASSTGGGETQYF; CDR3nt: TGTGCCAGCTCAACGGGCGGAGGAGAGACCCAGTACTTC; v_gene: TRBV18; d_gene: NA; abundance: few; j_gene: TRBJ2-5
CDR3aa: CASSQEPRGNTEAFF; CDR3nt: TGCGCCAGCAGCCAAGAGCCCAGGGGGAACACTGAAGCTTTCTTT; v_gene: TRBV4-1; d_gene: NA; abundance: few; j_gene: TRBJ1-1
CDR3aa: CASSPLQGSDEQYF; CDR3nt: TGTGCCAGCTCACCACTCCAGGGGTCGGACGAGCAGTACTTC; v_gene: TRBV18; d_gene: NA; abundance: NA; j_gene: TRBJ2-7
CDR3aa: CASPVEEQFF; CDR3nt: TGTGCCAGCCCGGTGGAGGAGCAGTTCTTC; v_gene: TRBV2; d_gene: NA; abundance: NA; j_gene: TRBJ2-1
CDR3aa: CASSLEGRIYEKLFF; CDR3nt: TGTGCCAGCAGCTTAGAGGGGCGGATCTATGAAAAACTGTTTTTT; v_gene: TRBV7-2; d_gene: NA; abundance: many; j_gene: TRBJ1-4
CDR3aa: CASSLDSPSGANVLTF; CDR3nt: TGTGCCAGCAGCTTGGACAGCCCCTCTGGGGCCAACGTCCTGACTTTC; v_gene: TRBV7-3; d_gene: NA; abundance: NA; j_gene: TRBJ2-6
CDR3aa: CASSLGLGNQPQHF; CDR3nt: TGTGCCAGCAGTTTAGGACTGGGCAATCAGCCCCAGCATTTT; v_gene: TRBV12-3/TRBV12-4; d_gene: NA; abundance: many; j_gene: TRBJ1-5
CDR3aa: CASSLIRGTNTGELFF; CDR3nt: TGTGCCAGCAGTTTAATTCGCGGGACGAACACCGGGGAGCTGTTTTTT; v_gene: TRBV28; d_gene: NA; abundance: many; j_gene: TRBJ2-2
CDR3aa: CASTHVWGGEQFF; CDR3nt: TGTGCCAGCACTCACGTATGGGGGGGTGAGCAGTTCTTC; v_gene: TRBV2; d_gene: TRBD2; abundance: NA; j_gene: TRBJ2-1
CDR3aa: CASSQDTTRGETQYF; CDR3nt: TGTGCCAGCAGCCAAGATACTACCCGGGGGGAGACCCAGTACTTC; v_gene: TRBV4-2; d_gene: NA; abundance: NA; j_gene: TRBJ2-5